Listed below are T cell receptor beta chains from one sample, sequenced in a study of cytomegalovirus exposure and HLA in healthy donors. Data came from immunoSEQ multiplex PCR; TCRdb stores just in-frame clones and leaves some out. The sample carries some 150,000 clones, about 88% recorded once. The sample taken for sequencing was PBMCs. All receptors come from a woman in her late teens or twenties in good health and CMV-seropositive. The CDR3 runs from the conserved cysteine through the conserved F or W. Each record gives: V gene, D gene, J gene, clone size, CDR3 DNA, CDR3 protein. The D gene is left open where the match is weak. Where a row states a size, it is once, few, many or the class of an expanded clone; other rows omit it.

V: TRBV19; D: TRBD1; J: TRBJ1-5; size: many; DNA: TGTGCCAGTAGTACTTTACAGGGGGGGAGCAATCAGCCCCAGCATTTT; CDR3: CASSTLQGGSNQPQHF
V: TRBV4-1; D: .; J: TRBJ2-3; size: once; DNA: TGCGCCAGCAGCCGAGGGGCGGGAACAGATACGCAGTATTTT; CDR3: CASSRGAGTDTQYF
V: TRBV27; D: .; J: TRBJ1-5; size: .; DNA: TGTGCCAGCAGTTTATCCGGGACTGGCAATCAGCCCCAGCATTTT; CDR3: CASSLSGTGNQPQHF
V: TRBV2; D: TRBD1; J: TRBJ1-4; size: .; DNA: TGTGCCAGCAGTGAAGTCAGGGGGAAGGAAAAACTGTTTTTT; CDR3: CASSEVRGKEKLFF
V: TRBV27; D: .; J: TRBJ2-5; size: .; DNA: TGTGCCAGCAGTCCCCGGGCGGGAGAGACCCAGTACTTC; CDR3: CASSPRAGETQYF
V: TRBV11-2; D: .; J: TRBJ2-7; size: .; DNA: TGTGCCAGCAGCTTAAAGACTCACCCCGCAAACCTTGACGAGCAGTACTTC; CDR3: CASSLKTHPANLDEQYF
V: TRBV11-3; D: TRBD2; J: TRBJ2-1; size: .; DNA: TGTGCCAGCAGCTTAGTCCTAGCGGGAGCCTACAATGAGCAGTTCTTC; CDR3: CASSLVLAGAYNEQFF
V: TRBV7-9; D: .; J: TRBJ2-7; size: once; DNA: TGTGCCAGCAGCTTAGTAACAGGGATCCTGGACGAGCAGTACTTC; CDR3: CASSLVTGILDEQYF
V: TRBV7-9; D: .; J: TRBJ1-2; size: .; DNA: TGTGCCAGCAGCTCGACGAGCCGTCCCAAGGAGAACTATGGCTACACCTTC; CDR3: CASSSTSRPKENYGYTF
V: TRBV4-2; D: .; J: TRBJ2-7; size: .; DNA: TGTGCCAGCAGCCAAGAGGTGGGGGCTAGCTCCTACGAGCAGTACTTC; CDR3: CASSQEVGASSYEQYF
V: TRBV5-1; D: .; J: TRBJ2-5; size: .; DNA: TGCGCCAGCAGCACTCCGGGGCAAGAGACCCAGTACTTC; CDR3: CASSTPGQETQYF
V: TRBV10-3; D: TRBD1; J: TRBJ2-5; size: few; DNA: TGTGCCATCAGTGTCGCGGGACAGGGGGGCAAGACCCAGTACTTC; CDR3: CAISVAGQGGKTQYF
V: TRBV5-6; D: TRBD2; J: TRBJ2-5; size: .; DNA: TGTGCCAGCAGCTTGGGTCCGGGAGGGAGTGAGACCCAGTACTTC; CDR3: CASSLGPGGSETQYF
V: TRBV18; D: .; J: TRBJ2-7; size: .; DNA: TGTGCCAGCTCTCGTACGGGACACCTTTACTACGAGCAGTACTTC; CDR3: CASSRTGHLYYEQYF
V: TRBV30; D: TRBD2; J: TRBJ2-3; size: .; DNA: TGTGCCTGGAGTGGACTAGCGGGAGTCACAGATACGCAGTATTTT; CDR3: CAWSGLAGVTDTQYF
V: TRBV29-1; D: .; J: TRBJ2-5; size: .; DNA: TGCAGCGTTGATAGGGGGACCGGGGAAGAGACCCAGTACTTC; CDR3: CSVDRGTGEETQYF
V: TRBV20-1; D: .; J: TRBJ2-5; size: .; DNA: TGCAGTGCTGTACAAGAGACCCAGTACTTC; CDR3: CSAVQETQYF
V: TRBV7-9; D: .; J: TRBJ2-5; size: few; DNA: TGTGCCAGCTCTGTGGGCACCCAAGAGACCCAGTACTTC; CDR3: CASSVGTQETQYF
V: TRBV7-3; D: TRBD2; J: TRBJ2-3; size: .; DNA: TGTGCCAGCAGCAGAAACACCGGGACTAGCGGGAGAGGGGGCACAGATACGCAGTATTTT; CDR3: CASSRNTGTSGRGGTDTQYF
V: TRBV10-3; D: TRBD2; J: TRBJ2-1; size: .; DNA: TGTGCCATCAGCCGGACTAGCGGGAGGGTTCGCAATGAGCAGTTCTTC; CDR3: CAISRTSGRVRNEQFF
V: TRBV5-4; D: .; J: TRBJ2-7; size: .; DNA: TGTGCCAGCAGCTTGGCTTCCGGAGACTACGAGCAGTACTTC; CDR3: CASSLASGDYEQYF
V: TRBV10-2; D: .; J: TRBJ2-7; size: .; DNA: TGCGCCAGCATCCAGACTAACTCCTACGAGCAGTACTTC; CDR3: CASIQTNSYEQYF
V: TRBV7-7; D: TRBD1; J: TRBJ2-2; size: .; DNA: TGTGCTAGCAGCTTTTCAGGGGGCACCGGGGAGCTGTTTTTT; CDR3: CASSFSGGTGELFF
V: TRBV2; D: .; J: TRBJ1-4; size: .; DNA: TGTGCCAGCAGTGGCGGCCTTTATAATGAAAAACTGTTTTTT; CDR3: CASSGGLYNEKLFF
V: TRBV30; D: TRBD1; J: TRBJ1-2; size: few; DNA: TGTGCCTGGAGCCCCCCCCTACAGGGGGCGAACTATGGCTACACCTTC; CDR3: CAWSPPLQGANYGYTF
V: TRBV29-1; D: .; J: TRBJ2-3; size: .; DNA: TGCAGCGCTGGGGGCCCGGGAGGTCGCACAGATACGCAGTATTTT; CDR3: CSAGGPGGRTDTQYF
V: TRBV10-1; D: .; J: TRBJ2-7; size: .; DNA: TGCGCCAGCAGTGAGTCGAACGGTTACGAGCAGTACTTC; CDR3: CASSESNGYEQYF
V: TRBV5-4; D: TRBD1; J: TRBJ2-7; size: once; DNA: TGTGCCAGCAGATCCGGGACAGGGGTCTACGAGCAGTACTTC; CDR3: CASRSGTGVYEQYF
V: TRBV7-2; D: .; J: TRBJ1-4; size: .; DNA: TGTGCCAGCAGCTTATATTTTGCAACTAATGAAAAACTGTTTTTT; CDR3: CASSLYFATNEKLFF
V: TRBV2; D: .; J: TRBJ1-4; size: once; DNA: TGTGCCAGCACGGAGGTGGAAAAACTGTTTTTT; CDR3: CASTEVEKLFF
V: TRBV15; D: TRBD1; J: TRBJ1-4; size: .; DNA: TGTGCCACCAGCAGCCCGGGGACAGGGACTAGAACTAATGAAAAACTGTTTTTT; CDR3: CATSSPGTGTRTNEKLFF
V: TRBV4-3; D: .; J: TRBJ2-1; size: .; DNA: TGCGCCAGCAGCCAGGGTCAGGGGAGTGAGCAGTTCTTC; CDR3: CASSQGQGSEQFF
V: TRBV7-6; D: .; J: TRBJ1-1; size: .; DNA: TGTGCCAGCAGCTCCCACGGGGGGCAGGTAGCAAACACTGAAGCTTTCTTT; CDR3: CASSSHGGQVANTEAFF
V: TRBV28; D: .; J: TRBJ1-2; size: .; DNA: TGTGCCAGCAGTTTAAGCGGGGGGGGAGCTAACTATGGCTACACCTTC; CDR3: CASSLSGGGANYGYTF
V: TRBV30; D: TRBD2; J: TRBJ2-3; size: .; DNA: TGTGCCTGGAGTGTATCTAGCGGCCGCACAGATACGCAGTATTTT; CDR3: CAWSVSSGRTDTQYF
V: TRBV30; D: TRBD2; J: TRBJ2-2; size: .; DNA: TGTGCCTGGAGTTCGGGGGGTAGCGGAGCGAACACCGGGGAGCTGTTTTTT; CDR3: CAWSSGGSGANTGELFF
V: TRBV12-5; D: .; J: TRBJ2-7; size: .; DNA: TGTGCTAGTGGACAGGTGAACTACGAGCAGTACTTC; CDR3: CASGQVNYEQYF
V: TRBV18; D: TRBD1; J: TRBJ2-7; size: .; DNA: TGTGCCAGCTCACCATGGGACAGGGGAGCCTACGAGCAGTACTTC; CDR3: CASSPWDRGAYEQYF
V: TRBV27; D: .; J: TRBJ2-2; size: .; DNA: TGTGCCAGCAGTTTGAAGCGGAGGAACACCGGGGAGCTGTTTTTT; CDR3: CASSLKRRNTGELFF
V: TRBV7-9; D: .; J: TRBJ2-2; size: once; DNA: TGTGCCAGCAGACCCGACAGGAGCCCCGGGGAGCTGTTTTTT; CDR3: CASRPDRSPGELFF
V: TRBV5-6; D: .; J: TRBJ2-2; size: .; DNA: TGTGCCAGCAGCTTGTGGGTCGCGGGGCGCAGTTCGAACGGGGAGCTGTTTTTT; CDR3: CASSLWVAGRSSNGELFF
V: TRBV27; D: TRBD2; J: TRBJ2-1; size: .; DNA: TGTGCCAGCAGTCCCCGACTAGCGGGAAGGAATGAGCAGTTCTTC; CDR3: CASSPRLAGRNEQFF
V: TRBV28; D: .; J: TRBJ2-7; size: once; DNA: TGTGCCACACACCAGACAGGACATTCCTACGAGCAGTACTTC; CDR3: CATHQTGHSYEQYF
V: TRBV29-1; D: TRBD2; J: TRBJ2-1; size: .; DNA: TGCAGCGTGAATAGCGGGAGCTCCTACAATGAGCAGTTCTTC; CDR3: CSVNSGSSYNEQFF
V: TRBV28; D: TRBD1; J: TRBJ1-4; size: .; DNA: TGTGCCAGCAGTTCCCTCTCGAGGGGGCGTCCAGGAAAACTGTTTTTT; CDR3: CASSSLSRGRPGKLFF
V: TRBV11-2; D: .; J: TRBJ1-1; size: .; DNA: TGTGCCAGCAGCCCCGCGGGGGTAAGGGGAGCGAACACTGAAGCTTTCTTT; CDR3: CASSPAGVRGANTEAFF
V: TRBV10-1; D: .; J: TRBJ2-7; size: .; DNA: TGCGCCAGCAGTGATGGGCCCCCGGGAGATGAATACGAGCAGTACTTC; CDR3: CASSDGPPGDEYEQYF
V: TRBV5-4; D: .; J: TRBJ1-2; size: once; DNA: TGTGCCAGCAGCTTCCAGGGCGGCTACACCTTC; CDR3: CASSFQGGYTF
V: TRBV4-1; D: .; J: TRBJ1-4; size: .; DNA: TGCGCCAGCAGCCAAGCGTTCAGTGCAACTAATGAAAAACTGTTTTTT; CDR3: CASSQAFSATNEKLFF
V: TRBV7-8; D: .; J: TRBJ2-7; size: .; DNA: TGTGCCAGCAGCGAGGGGGAGACCTACGAGCAGTACTTC; CDR3: CASSEGETYEQYF
V: TRBV28; D: .; J: TRBJ1-2; size: .; DNA: TGTGCCAGCAGTTTGGGCACAGGGTTCGATGGCTACACCTTC; CDR3: CASSLGTGFDGYTF
V: TRBV2; D: .; J: TRBJ1-5; size: .; DNA: TGTGCCAGCAGTGAAGGGGAGGTTCAGCCCCAGCATTTT; CDR3: CASSEGEVQPQHF
V: TRBV6-6; D: TRBD2; J: TRBJ2-7; size: .; DNA: TGTGCCAGCAGTTCCCTGGGACTAGCGGGAGTTGGCGAGCAGTACTTC; CDR3: CASSSLGLAGVGEQYF
V: TRBV7-2; D: TRBD1; J: TRBJ2-1; size: .; DNA: TGTGCCAGCAGCTTCCGGGACAGGGGGGGCAATGAGCAGTTCTTC; CDR3: CASSFRDRGGNEQFF
V: TRBV5-6; D: TRBD2; J: TRBJ2-7; size: once; DNA: TGTGCCAGCAGCAGACTAGCTTACGAGCAGTACTTC; CDR3: CASSRLAYEQYF
V: TRBV28; D: .; J: TRBJ2-7; size: .; DNA: TGTGCCAGCAGTACGACCCCCGACTCTTACGAGCAGTACTTC; CDR3: CASSTTPDSYEQYF
V: TRBV6-5; D: TRBD2; J: TRBJ2-2; size: .; DNA: TGTGCCAGCAGTTACACTAGCGGGAGCACCGGGGAGCTGTTTTTT; CDR3: CASSYTSGSTGELFF